This T cell receptor beta chain was found in a study of cytomegalovirus exposure and HLA in healthy donors. Study-wide results and caveats: HLA alleles showed associations with fewer than 20,000 TCR beta sequences in a later analysis, at a 0.05 false discovery rate.

In the case of this clone: Its antigen is not known.

PCR was performed using 60 Vbeta and 13 Jbeta primers. Sequenced by immunoSEQ multiplex PCR; TCRdb stores in-frame clones only, minus some. The profile covers 99,000 or so clones, with over 70% appearing a single time and under 1.5% taken by the ten largest. This TCR was sampled from a man in his forties in good health and CMV-seronegative. Source material: PBMCs.

In DNA, the CDR3 is TGTGCCAGCAGCTTAAGACAGGGGCATCAGCCCCAGCATTTT. It translates to CASSLRQGHQPQHF. V is TRBV21-1 and J is TRBJ1-5; TRBD1, the table's D call, lacks a check against the DNA. TRBV21-1 is annotated as a pseudogene. The CDR3 covers 14 residues.